The entry that follows covers one T cell receptor beta chain sequence. The antigen is not known. The record originates from a study of cytomegalovirus exposure and HLA in healthy donors. Findings and limits, study-wide: Later, TCR association rates were found to vary by HLA locus, highest for DRB1 and lowest for HLA-C. Later analysis suggested most CMV-associated TCR beta chains were HLA-restricted. Among TCR beta chains of equal frequency, HLA-associated ones were more clonally expanded in a later analysis. The study designated fewer than 200 TCR beta chains cytomegalovirus-associated.

From germline, CDR1 is SGHTA and CDR2 FQGTGA. The CDR3 is 13 amino acids. V was pared by 1 base and J by 9 bases, with 4 bases of the junction left unmatched. PCR amplification relied on 60 Vbeta primers (plus 13 Jbeta primers). TCRdb's copy holds only in-frame clones and misses some; the assay was immunoSEQ multiplex PCR. The sample yields about 200,000 clones, around 75% seen once. The V gene is TRBV7-3, the J gene TRBJ2-7, with 9 bases aligning to TRBD1. The sample taken for sequencing was PBMCs. The sequence came from a woman in her 30s in good health and CMV-seronegative. CDR3 sequence reads: CASSLRGQGGQYF. In nucleotides, the CDR3 is TGTGCCAGCAGCTTAAGGGGACAGGGCGGGCAGTACTTC.